This TCR beta chain was identified in a study of T cell repertoires in cytomegalovirus infection (dated 2019 in TCRdb). Notes on the research overall: Alongside well-studied HLA-B-restricted epitopes, the peptide stimulations were aimed at recently identified HLA-C-restricted CMV epitopes, whose presentation resists viral immunomodulation. Because public TCR beta signatures pointed to carriage of CMV infection together with the matching HLA type, the HLA type of each donor mattered for the analysis.

The listed sequencing device is Illumina HiSeq 1500. TCRdb itself trimmed the public reads at Q25 with fastp, ran MiXCR and retained productive beta chains. Entries that share a CDR3 protein sequence are merged under the most common genes and DNA. This sample comprises approximately 150,000 distinct CDR3 sequences, roughly 22% of them detected only once. The ten largest clones represent roughly 25% of the sample. Per the publication, the treatment or condition label means: in vitro stimulation with specific CMV peptide epitopes to enrich CMV-specific T cells. A remark on this clonotype: Its antigen remains unidentified. No quality values exist for individual bases; no much larger clone is one base distant.

Points the paper makes about the study in general: Carriers of CMV infection plus the relevant HLA type were discriminated by the cumulative frequency of public TCR beta family members in the study cohort and in an independent roughly 340-donor cohort. The ex vivo response was dominated by HLA-C-restricted CMV-specific TCR beta clonotypes, and the single most frequent clonotype in two of eight donors was supplied by these HLA-C-restricted clonotypes.

Taken from cysteine to phenylalanine, the CDR3 has 12 residues. The read is trimmed to its CDR3 DNA, 36 bases read in frame from base 1. V is pruned by 3 bases and J by 7 bases, leaving 3 bases of the junction without a gene match. The germline V gene encodes CDR1 SGHNT and CDR2 YYREEE (reference sequence). This receptor was identified in a human donor in good health (CMV status not recorded). Some clones in this sample may be carry-over from other donors' samples. Here the sequenced sample was CD8+ T cells from cultured PBMCs, taken from culture after CMV antigen stimulation. This sequence uses TRBV5-4 and TRBJ1-1, and TRBD1 aligns with 7 junction nucleotides. The CDR3 protein: CASSSQGIEAFF. The nucleotides read TGTGCCAGCAGCTCACAGGGGATTGAAGCTTTCTTT.